The 14 T cell receptor beta chains below come from one sample, sequenced in a study of CXCR3-negative and CXCR3-positive naive CD8 T cells. 5' RACE with UMI labels generated the TRB cDNA libraries. From its re-call of the 5' RACE reads, TCRdb lists each CDR3 protein once, without DNA. In all, the sample yields roughly 89,000 distinct CDR3 sequences. Sequenced: naive CXCR3- CD8+ T cells from blood. Subset in this sample: CD45RO-CCR7+CD27+CD95- naive CD8+ T cells lacking CXCR3 (TNR3-). All receptors derive from a human donor in good health. Some clones in this sample may be carry-over from other donors' samples.

V usage is TRBV28 and J usage is TRBJ2-7; TCRdb proposes TRBD2, but this gene call is untestable without DNA. The CDR3 sequence is 17 residues long. Germline CDR1 and CDR2: MDHEN and SYDVKM. CDR3 region: CASSSYYRVTSGREQYF.

J is TRBJ1-3 and V is TRBV6-5; TCRdb names TRBD1, which stays unverified in the absence of DNA. The germline V gene encodes CDR1 MNHEY and CDR2 SVGAGI. The CDR3 length is 14 residues. The CDR3 region is CASSPRVYGNTIYF.

The rearrangement links TRBV28 to TRBJ2-3; the D call from TCRdb, TRBD1, cannot be confirmed without DNA. The CDR3 extends over 16 amino acids. Germline V gene data show CDR1 as MDHEN and CDR2 as SYDVKM. CDR3 residues: CASSLLGGRGTDTQYF. The entire variable domain, with the rest obtained from reference TRBV28 and TRBJ2-3, is as follows: DVKVTQSSRYLVKRTGEKVFLECVQDMDHENMFWYRQDPGLGLRLIYFSYDVKMKEKGDIPEGYSVSREKKERFSLILESASTNQTSMYLCASSLLGGRGTDTQYFGPGTRLTVL.

V and J are TRBV4-3 and TRBJ1-2; TCRdb designates TRBD1, a call that cannot be tested without DNA. This CDR3 comprises 15 residues. Germline V gene lookup returns CDR1 LGHNA and CDR2 YSLEER. The CDR3 here is CASSSREGAGYGYTF.

The chain is built from TRBV27 and TRBJ2-7; TCRdb indicates TRBD2, and absent DNA this call remains unverified. CDR3 length equals 14 residues. In germline, CDR1 is MNHEY, CDR2 SMNVEV (reference sequence). The CDR3 spells CASSTSTSGIEQYF.

J is TRBJ2-7 and V is TRBV29-1; the D gene TCRdb calls, TRBD1, cannot be checked with no DNA. The CDR3 runs to 14 residues. CDR1 and CDR2 (germline): SQVTM, ANQGSEA. The CDR3 spells CSVEWTGVPYEQYF.

The V call is TRBV29-1, the J call TRBJ1-2; TCRdb names TRBD1, which stays unverified in the absence of DNA. Germline V lookup: CDR1 SQVTM, CDR2 ANQGSEA. This CDR3 contains 16 residues. The CDR3 sequence: CSVEGRTESDNYGYTF. Full variable domain (outside the CDR3, taken from reference TRBV29-1 and TRBJ1-2): SAVISQKPSRDICQRGTSLTIQCQVDSQVTMMFWYRQQPGQSLTLIATANQGSEATYESGFVIDKFPISRPNLTFSTLTVSNMSPEDSSIYLCSVEGRTESDNYGYTFGSGTRLTVV.

The chain uses TRBV7-6 and TRBJ2-7. This CDR3 region has 13 residues. Germline lookup yields CDR1 SGHVS and CDR2 FNYEAQ. The CDR3 sequence is CASSFDTSYEQYF.

The chain's CDR3 is CASSVESRLAGWPTSDF. The rearrangement uses TRBV7-6 and TRBJ2-5; TCRdb picks TRBD2, but there is no DNA to check that call. Per the germline V gene, CDR1 is SGHVS and CDR2 is FNYEAQ. The CDR3 runs to 17 residues.

The J gene is TRBJ2-7, the V gene TRBV7-9; TCRdb lists TRBD1, though no DNA is available to test this call. There are 13 residues in the CDR3. CDR1 SEHNR and CDR2 FQNEAQ come from the germline V gene (reference sequence). The CDR3 here is CASGRDSRYEQYF.

The genes are TRBV28 and TRBJ2-7; TCRdb's D call, TRBD1, is unchecked because there is no DNA. The CDR3 loop spans 15 amino acids. Germline assignment: CDR1 MDHEN and CDR2 SYDVKM. The CDR3 sequence: CASSQGQGATYEQYF.

The chain links TRBV5-1 to TRBJ2-6. This CDR3 region has 16 residues. CDR1 and CDR2 from the germline V gene are SGHRS and YFSETQ. The CDR3 sequence: CASSLYPSSGANVLTF.

The rearrangement joins TRBV11-2 to TRBJ2-1; the TRBD1 assignment by TCRdb is unverifiable without DNA. Germline assignment: CDR1 SGHAT and CDR2 FQNNGV. This CDR3 region has 18 residues. The chain's CDR3 is CASSPLDGPISSYNEQFF.

The genes are TRBV18 and TRBJ1-6. This CDR3 is 14 amino acids long. Germline CDR1 KGHSH, CDR2 LQKENI. CDR3: CASSPGPANSPLHF. The variable domain in full, with the rest retrieved from reference TRBV18 and TRBJ1-6, is NAGVMQNPRHLVRRRGQEARLRCSPMKGHSHVYWYRQLPEEGLKFMVYLQKENIIDESGMPKERFSAEFPKEGPSILRIQQVVRGDSAAYFCASSPGPANSPLHFGNGTRLTVT.